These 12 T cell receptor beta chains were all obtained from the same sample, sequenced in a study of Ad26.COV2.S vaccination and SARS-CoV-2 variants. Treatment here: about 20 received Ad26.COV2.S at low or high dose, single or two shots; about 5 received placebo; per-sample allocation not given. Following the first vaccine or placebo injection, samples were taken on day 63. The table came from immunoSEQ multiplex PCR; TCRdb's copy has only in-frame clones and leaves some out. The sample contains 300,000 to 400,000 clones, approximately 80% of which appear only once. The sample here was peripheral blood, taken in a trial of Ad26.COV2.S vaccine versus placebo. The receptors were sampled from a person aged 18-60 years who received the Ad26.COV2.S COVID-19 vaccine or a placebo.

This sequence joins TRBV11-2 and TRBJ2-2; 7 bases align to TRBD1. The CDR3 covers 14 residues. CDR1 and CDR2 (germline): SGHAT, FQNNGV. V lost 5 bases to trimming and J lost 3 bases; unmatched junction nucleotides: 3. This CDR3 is CASSQQGYTGELFF. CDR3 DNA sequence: TGTGCCAGCAGCCAACAGGGGTACACCGGGGAGCTGTTTTTT.

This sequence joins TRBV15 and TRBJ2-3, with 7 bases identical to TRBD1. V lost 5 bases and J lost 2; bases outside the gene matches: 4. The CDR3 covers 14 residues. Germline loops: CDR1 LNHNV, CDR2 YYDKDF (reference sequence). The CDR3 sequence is CATSQGQSTDTQYF. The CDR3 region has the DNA TGTGCCACCAGCCAGGGACAGTCCACAGATACGCAGTATTTT.

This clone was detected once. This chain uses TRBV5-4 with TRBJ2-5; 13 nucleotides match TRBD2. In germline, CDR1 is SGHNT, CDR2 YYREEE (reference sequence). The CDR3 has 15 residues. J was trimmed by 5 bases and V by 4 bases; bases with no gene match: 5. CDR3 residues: CASSKTSGGAETQYF. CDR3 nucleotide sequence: TGTGCCAGCAGCAAAACTAGCGGGGGGGCGGAGACCCAGTACTTC.

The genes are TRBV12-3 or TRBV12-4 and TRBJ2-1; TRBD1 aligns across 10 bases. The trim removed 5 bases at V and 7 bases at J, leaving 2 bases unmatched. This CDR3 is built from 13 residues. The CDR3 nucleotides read TGTGCCAGCAGTCCGGACAGGGGGAATGAGCAGTTCTTC. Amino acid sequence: CASSPDRGNEQFF.

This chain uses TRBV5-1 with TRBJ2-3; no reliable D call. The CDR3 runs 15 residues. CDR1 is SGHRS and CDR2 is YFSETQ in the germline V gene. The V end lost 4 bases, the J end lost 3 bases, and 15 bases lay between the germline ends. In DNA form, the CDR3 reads TGCGCCAGCAGCCCCAACCAGAGAGTAACAGATACGCAGTATTTT. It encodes CASSPNQRVTDTQYF.

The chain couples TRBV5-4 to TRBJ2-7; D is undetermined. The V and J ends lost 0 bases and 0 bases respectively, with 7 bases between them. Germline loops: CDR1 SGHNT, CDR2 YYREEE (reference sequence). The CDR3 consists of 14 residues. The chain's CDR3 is CASSLGRNSYEQYF. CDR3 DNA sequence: TGTGCCAGCAGCTTGGGACGAAACTCCTACGAGCAGTACTTC.

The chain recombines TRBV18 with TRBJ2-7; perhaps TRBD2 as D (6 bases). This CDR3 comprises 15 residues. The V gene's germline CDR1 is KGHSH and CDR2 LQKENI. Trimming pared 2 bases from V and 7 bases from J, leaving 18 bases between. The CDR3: CASSPSYGGPGEQYF. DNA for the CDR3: TGTGCCAGCTCACCATCATACGGGGGACCGGGAGAGCAGTACTTC.

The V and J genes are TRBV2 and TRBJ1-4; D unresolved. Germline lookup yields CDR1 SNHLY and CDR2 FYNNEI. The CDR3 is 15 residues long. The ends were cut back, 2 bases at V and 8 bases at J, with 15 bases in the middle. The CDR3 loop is CASSELGRSGEKLFF. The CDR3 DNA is TGTGCCAGCAGTGAACTTGGACGGTCTGGCGAAAAACTGTTTTTT.

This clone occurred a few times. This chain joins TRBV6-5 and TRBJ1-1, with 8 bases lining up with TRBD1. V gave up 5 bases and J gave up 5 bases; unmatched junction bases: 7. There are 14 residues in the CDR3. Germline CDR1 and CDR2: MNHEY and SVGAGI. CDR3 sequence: CASSPDREWTEAFF. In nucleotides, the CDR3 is TGTGCCAGCAGTCCGGACAGGGAGTGGACTGAAGCTTTCTTT.

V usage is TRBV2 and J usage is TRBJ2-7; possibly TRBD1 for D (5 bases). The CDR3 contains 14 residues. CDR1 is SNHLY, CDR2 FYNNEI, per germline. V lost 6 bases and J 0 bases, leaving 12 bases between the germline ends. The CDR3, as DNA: TGTGCCAGCAGCGCAGGGTCTAGCTCCTACGAGCAGTACTTC. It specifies CASSAGSSSYEQYF. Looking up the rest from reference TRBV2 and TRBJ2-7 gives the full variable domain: EPEVTQTPSHQVTQMGQEVILRCVPISNHLYFYWYRQILGQKVEFLVSFYNNEISEKSEIFDDQFSVERPDGSNFTLKIRSTKLEDSAMYFCASSAGSSSYEQYFGPGTRLTVT.

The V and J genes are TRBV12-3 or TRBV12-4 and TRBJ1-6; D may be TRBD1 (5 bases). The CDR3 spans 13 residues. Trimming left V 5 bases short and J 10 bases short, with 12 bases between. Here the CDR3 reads CASSVLGGSPLHF. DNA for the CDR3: TGTGCCAGCAGTGTACTTGGGGGGTCACCCCTCCACTTT.

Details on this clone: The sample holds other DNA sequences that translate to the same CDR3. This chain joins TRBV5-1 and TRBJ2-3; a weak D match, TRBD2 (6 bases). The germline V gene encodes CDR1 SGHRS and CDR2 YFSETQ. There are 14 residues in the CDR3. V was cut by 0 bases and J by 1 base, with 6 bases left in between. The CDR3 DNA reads TGCGCCAGCAGCTTGGGGAGGGGCACAGATACGCAGTATTTT. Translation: CASSLGRGTDTQYF.